The 4 T cell receptor beta chains presented below share a single source sample, sequenced in a study of blood T cell repertoires in COVID-19. Profiling relied on immunoSEQ multiplex PCR, and the TCRdb table lists in-frame clones only, not all of them. Of 120,000 to 150,000 clones listed, over 75% are singletons. The sequencing sample was made of peripheral blood. Receptor source: a man between 45 and 60 years old with acute or convalescent COVID-19.

The J gene is TRBJ2-7, the V gene TRBV7-9; D is possibly TRBD1 (5 bases). Trimming shortened V by 5 bases and J by 3 bases, and 20 bases separated the two germline ends. Germline CDR1 and CDR2: SEHNR and FQNEAQ (reference sequence). This CDR3 comprises 16 residues. The CDR3 loop reads CASSRIRRGSLYEQYF. CDR3 sequence (DNA): TGTGCCAGCAGCCGCATTAGAAGGGGCTCGCTCTACGAGCAGTACTTC.

The J gene is TRBJ2-1, the V gene TRBV5-1; 12 bases agree with TRBD2. Trimming at V came to 8 bases and at J to 9 bases, leaving 18 bases not matched to a gene. The CDR3 extends over 17 amino acids. In germline, CDR1 is SGHRS, CDR2 YFSETQ. The CDR3 loop reads CASFSLPGLAGRAEQFF. The CDR3, as DNA: TGCGCCAGTTTCAGTCTCCCAGGACTAGCGGGACGTGCTGAGCAGTTCTTC.

The chain employs TRBV24-1 and TRBJ2-3, with D perhaps matching TRBD2 (6 bases). Trimming left V 5 bases short and J 3 bases short, with 14 bases between. Germline CDR1 is KGHDR and CDR2 is SFDVKD. There are 15 residues in the CDR3. CDR3 region: CATSARPGGTDTQYF. The CDR3 bases are TGTGCCACCAGTGCACGGCCCGGGGGTACAGATACGCAGTATTTT.

This chain joins TRBV18 and TRBJ1-1; D unclear. With 3 bases removed from V and 2 bases from J, the gap between germline ends came to 10 bases. Germline lookup yields CDR1 KGHSH and CDR2 LQKENI. This CDR3 is 14 amino acids long. CDR3 DNA: TGTGCCAGCTCACCGCGAGGGATCAACACTGAAGCTTTCTTT. Amino acids: CASSPRGINTEAFF. The full variable domain, rest sourced from reference TRBV18 and TRBJ1-1, is NAGVMQNPRHLVRRRGQEARLRCSPMKGHSHVYWYRQLPEEGLKFMVYLQKENIIDESGMPKERFSAEFPKEGPSILRIQQVVRGDSAAYFCASSPRGINTEAFFGQGTRLTVV.